The 2 T cell receptor beta chains below come from one sample, sequenced in a study of OX40 agonist ivuxolimab in advanced cancers. Sequenced by immunoSEQ multiplex PCR; TCRdb stores in-frame clones only, minus some. Of 70,000 to 85,000 clones detected, approximately 93% appear once; the ten largest clones hold 11%. This specimen was CD4+ or CD8+ T cells sorted from blood, taken in a trial of the OX40 agonist ivuxolimab. The receptors stem from an adult with an advanced solid tumor such as melanoma, head and neck, liver or kidney cancer.

The V call is TRBV9, the J call TRBJ2-1; 8 bases are a match to TRBD2. The V and J ends lost 4 bases and 3 bases, in that order; junction bases with no gene match: 12. CDR1 and CDR2 from the germline V gene are SGDLS and YYNGEE. The CDR3 contains 17 residues. The CDR3 sequence is CASSPRGGRGNYNEQFF. In DNA form, the CDR3 reads TGTGCCAGCAGCCCTCGGGGGGGCAGGGGAAACTACAATGAGCAGTTCTTC. Using reference TRBV9 and TRBJ2-1 for the parts outside the CDR3, the full variable domain is DSGVTQTPKHLITATGQRVTLRCSPRSGDLSVYWYQQSLDQGLQFLIQYYNGEERAKGNILERFSAQQFPDLHSELNLSSLELGDSALYFCASSPRGGRGNYNEQFFGPGTRLTVL.

The chain employs TRBV9 and TRBJ2-1; no firm D call. Trimming stripped 4 bases from V and 3 bases from J, with 17 bases between. CDR1 is SGDLS, CDR2 YYNGEE, per germline. The CDR3 is 16 amino acids. Here the CDR3 reads CASSPNLNGHYNEQFF. The CDR3 DNA follows: TGTGCCAGCAGCCCGAACCTAAACGGGCACTACAATGAGCAGTTCTTC.